This T cell receptor (beta chain) was identified in a study of early T cells in non-severe SARS-CoV-2 infection (dated by TCRdb to 2020 to 2022). About the full investigation: Because TCR sequencing was done on bulk RNA from unsorted whole blood, the alpha and beta chains could not be paired. Study-level results and caveats: VDJdb matching was skewed toward anti-spike CD8 responses and likely underestimated virus-specific expansions by missing private and CD4 specificities.

A note on this clonotype: Its antigen remains unidentified. Base qualities are not at hand, and no much larger clone is one base apart.

This was a case-control study nested in a cohort of healthcare workers in London, UK, who had nasopharyngeal swab PCR tests and blood samples taken every week. Between 23 and 31 March 2020, the week of the UK lockdown, healthcare workers were enrolled and then followed up weekly for as long as 16 weeks. Receptor amplification or capture employed 5' RACE. The instrument was a NextSeq 500. Unique molecular identifiers were attached to individual cDNA molecules in the TCR library protocol so that sequencing error and PCR bias could be corrected. TCR alpha and beta chains were both sequenced, and the abundances of alpha and beta sequences in each sample were closely correlated with each other. In the original analysis: V gene, J gene and CDR3 annotation of TCR sequences was performed with Decombinator V4. TCRs were defined as expanded if a significant change between any two time points was detected under a Poisson model with p below 0.0001. TCR abundances were normalised to the total number of TCRs sequenced per sample and expressed as counts per million. VDJdb, accessed 1 November 2021, was searched for CMV, EBV and SARS-CoV-2 annotated TCRs, excluding TCRs annotated for multiple antigens. TCRdb ran its own pipeline on the public reads, namely fastp trimming at Q25 and MiXCR clone calling, and kept in-frame beta chains. Duplicate CDR3 protein sequences are folded into a single record with the most common DNA and genes. TCRdb's processing, not the study's, gives the V and J calls here. The sample records under 65,000 distinct CDR3 sequences, approximately 13% of which are singletons. Almost 9.5% of the sample comes from the top ten.

The source is an adult who was a healthcare worker with PCR-confirmed SARS-CoV-2 infection or an uninfected control (not recorded which). The specimen was whole blood, collected at baseline.

The CDR3 reads as follows: CASSALESGELFF. The nucleotides read TGTGCCAGCAGTGCGTTGGAATCCGGGGAGCTGTTTTTT. The chain links TRBV6-5 with TRBJ2-2, with no D gene named confidently. V drops 5 bases and J drops 6 bases, leaving 10 bases in between. The CDR3, from cysteine to phenylalanine, totals 13 residues. This entry keeps only the CDR3 DNA: 39 bases, framed from base 1. Based on the germline V gene, the CDR1 and CDR2 sequences are MNHEY and SVGAGI.